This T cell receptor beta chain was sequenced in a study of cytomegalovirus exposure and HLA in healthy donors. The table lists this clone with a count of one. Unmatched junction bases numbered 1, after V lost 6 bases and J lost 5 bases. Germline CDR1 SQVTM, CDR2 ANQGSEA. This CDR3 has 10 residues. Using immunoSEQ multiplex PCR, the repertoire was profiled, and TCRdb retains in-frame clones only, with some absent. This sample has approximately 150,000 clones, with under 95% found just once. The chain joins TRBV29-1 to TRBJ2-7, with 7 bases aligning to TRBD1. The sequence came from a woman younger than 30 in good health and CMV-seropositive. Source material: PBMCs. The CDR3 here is CSVTGDEQYF. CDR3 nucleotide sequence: TGCAGCGTCACAGGGGACGAGCAGTACTTC.